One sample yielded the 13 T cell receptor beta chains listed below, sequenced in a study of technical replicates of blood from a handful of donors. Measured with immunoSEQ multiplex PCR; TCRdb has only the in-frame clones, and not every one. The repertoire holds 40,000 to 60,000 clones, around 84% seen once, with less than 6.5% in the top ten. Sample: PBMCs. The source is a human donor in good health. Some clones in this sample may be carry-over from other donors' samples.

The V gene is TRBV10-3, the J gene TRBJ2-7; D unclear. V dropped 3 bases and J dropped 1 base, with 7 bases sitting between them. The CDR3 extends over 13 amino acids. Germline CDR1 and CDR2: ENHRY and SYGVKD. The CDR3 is CAISDRDSYEQYF. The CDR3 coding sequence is TGTGCCATCAGTGATAGAGATTCCTACGAGCAGTACTTC.

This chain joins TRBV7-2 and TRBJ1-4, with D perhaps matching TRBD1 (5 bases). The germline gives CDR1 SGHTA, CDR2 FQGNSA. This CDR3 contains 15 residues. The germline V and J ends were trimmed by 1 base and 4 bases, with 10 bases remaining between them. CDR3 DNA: TGTGCCAGCAGCTTAGTGGGGGGGGGTAATGAAAAACTGTTTTTT. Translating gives CASSLVGGGNEKLFF.

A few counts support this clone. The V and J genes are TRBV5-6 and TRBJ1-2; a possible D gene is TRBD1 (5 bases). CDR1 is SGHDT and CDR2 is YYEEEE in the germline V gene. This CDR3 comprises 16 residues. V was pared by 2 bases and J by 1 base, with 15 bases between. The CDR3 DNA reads TGTGCCAGCAGCTTTGGGGGGTTAAGGTTTAACTATGGCTACACCTTC. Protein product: CASSFGGLRFNYGYTF. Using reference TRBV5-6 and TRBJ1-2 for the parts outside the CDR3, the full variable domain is DAGVTQSPTHLIKTRGQQVTLRCSPKSGHDTVSWYQQALGQGPQFIFQYYEEEERQRGNFPDRFSGHQFPNYSSELNVNALLLGDSALYLCASSFGGLRFNYGYTFGSGTRLTVV.

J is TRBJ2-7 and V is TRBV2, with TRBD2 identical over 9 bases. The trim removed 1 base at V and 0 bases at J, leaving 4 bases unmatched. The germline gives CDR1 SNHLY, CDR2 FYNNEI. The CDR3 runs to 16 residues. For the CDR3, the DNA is TGTGCCAGCAGTGAAGGGTATAGCGGGAGCTCCTACGAGCAGTACTTC. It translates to CASSEGYSGSSYEQYF.

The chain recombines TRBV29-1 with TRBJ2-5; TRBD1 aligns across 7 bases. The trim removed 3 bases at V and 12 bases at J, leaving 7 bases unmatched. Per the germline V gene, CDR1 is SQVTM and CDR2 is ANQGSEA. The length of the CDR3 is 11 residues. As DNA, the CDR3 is TGCAGCGTTGACCCCTCGGGGACAGAGTACTTC. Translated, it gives CSVDPSGTEYF.

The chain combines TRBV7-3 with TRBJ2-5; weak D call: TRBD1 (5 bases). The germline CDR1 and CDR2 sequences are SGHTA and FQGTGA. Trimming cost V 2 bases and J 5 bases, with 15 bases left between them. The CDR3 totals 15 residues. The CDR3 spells CASSLAPGNWETQYF. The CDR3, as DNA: TGTGCCAGCAGCTTAGCCCCAGGGAATTGGGAGACCCAGTACTTC.

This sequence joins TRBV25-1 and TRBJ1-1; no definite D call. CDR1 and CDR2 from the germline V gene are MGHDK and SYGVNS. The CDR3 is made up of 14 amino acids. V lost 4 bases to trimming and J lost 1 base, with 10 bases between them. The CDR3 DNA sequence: TGTGCCAGCAGTGGTCCCGAGGGGAACACTGAAGCTTTCTTT. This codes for CASSGPEGNTEAFF.

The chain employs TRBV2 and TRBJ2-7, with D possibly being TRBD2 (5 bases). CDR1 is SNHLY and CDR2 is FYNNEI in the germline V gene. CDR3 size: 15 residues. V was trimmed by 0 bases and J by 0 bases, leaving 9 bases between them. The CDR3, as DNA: TGTGCCAGCAGTGAAGCCCGAGACTACTCCTACGAGCAGTACTTC. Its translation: CASSEARDYSYEQYF.

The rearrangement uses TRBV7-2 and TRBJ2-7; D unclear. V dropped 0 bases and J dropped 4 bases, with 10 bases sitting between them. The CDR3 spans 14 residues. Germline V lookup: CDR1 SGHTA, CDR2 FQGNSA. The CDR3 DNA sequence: TGTGCCAGCAGCTTAGCCGATTCTCGGTACGAGCAGTACTTC. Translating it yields CASSLADSRYEQYF.

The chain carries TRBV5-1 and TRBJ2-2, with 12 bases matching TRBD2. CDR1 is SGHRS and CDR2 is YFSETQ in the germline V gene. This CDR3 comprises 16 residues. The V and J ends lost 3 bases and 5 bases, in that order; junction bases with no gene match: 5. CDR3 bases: TGCGCCAGCAGCTGGCAGGGGACTAGCGGGACCGGGGAGCTGTTTTTT. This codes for CASSWQGTSGTGELFF.

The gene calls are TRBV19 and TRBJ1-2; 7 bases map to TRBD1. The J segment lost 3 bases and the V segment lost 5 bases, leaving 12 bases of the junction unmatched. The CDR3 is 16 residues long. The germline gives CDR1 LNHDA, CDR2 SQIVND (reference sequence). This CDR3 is CASSGAGGVRDYGYTF. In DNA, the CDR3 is TGTGCCAGTAGTGGGGCAGGGGGTGTACGAGACTATGGCTACACCTTC.

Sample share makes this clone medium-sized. The CDR3 reads CASSSGGSTDTQYF. DNA for the CDR3: TGTGCCAGCAGCTCCGGCGGGAGCACAGATACGCAGTATTTT. This chain uses TRBV7-2 with TRBJ2-3; the D gene is possibly TRBD2 (5 bases). The CDR3 contains 14 residues. Per germline, CDR1 SGHTA and CDR2 FQGNSA. The V gene lost 4 bases and the J gene lost 0 bases, with 8 bases spanning the gap.

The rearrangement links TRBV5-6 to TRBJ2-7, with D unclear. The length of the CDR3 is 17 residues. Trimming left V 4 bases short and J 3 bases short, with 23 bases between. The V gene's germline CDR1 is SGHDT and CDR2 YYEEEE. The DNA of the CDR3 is TGTGCCAGCAGCAGAAAAGTGGGCTACGCAGTCTTCTACGAGCAGTACTTC. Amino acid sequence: CASSRKVGYAVFYEQYF. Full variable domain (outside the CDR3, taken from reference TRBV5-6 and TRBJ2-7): DAGVTQSPTHLIKTRGQQVTLRCSPKSGHDTVSWYQQALGQGPQFIFQYYEEEERQRGNFPDRFSGHQFPNYSSELNVNALLLGDSALYLCASSRKVGYAVFYEQYFGPGTRLTVT.